These 5 T cell receptor beta chains came from one sample sequenced in a study of OX40 agonist ivuxolimab in advanced cancers. Profiled with immunoSEQ multiplex PCR; TCRdb holds only in-frame clones, not every one. The table lists approximately 100,000 clones, about 91% of them singletons. The material was CD4+ or CD8+ T cells sorted from blood, obtained in a trial of the OX40 agonist ivuxolimab. The receptors were gathered from an adult with an advanced solid tumor such as melanoma, head and neck, liver or kidney cancer.

This sequence joins TRBV5-6 and TRBJ1-1, with D maybe TRBD1 (5 bases). V lost 4 bases, J lost 4 bases, and 20 bases lay in between. Germline CDR1 and CDR2: SGHDT and YYEEEE. This CDR3 has 16 amino acids. The chain's CDR3 is CASSLWDLIVGTEAFF. CDR3 nucleotides: TGTGCCAGCAGCCTGTGGGACCTAATAGTCGGCACTGAAGCTTTCTTT.

The chain carries TRBV29-1 and TRBJ2-2; 11 nucleotides align to TRBD2. The J segment lost 8 bases and the V segment lost 4 bases, leaving 6 bases of the junction unmatched. The CDR3 has 14 residues. The germline CDR1 and CDR2 sequences are SQVTM and ANQGSEA. The chain's CDR3 is CSVAASGGYGELFF. The CDR3 DNA reads TGCAGCGTTGCGGCTAGCGGGGGGTATGGGGAGCTGTTTTTT.

The genes are TRBV19 and TRBJ1-3, with a possible D match to TRBD1 (5 bases). The germline V gene encodes CDR1 LNHDA and CDR2 SQIVND (reference sequence). V was clipped by 10 bases and J by 1 base, with 8 bases between them. This CDR3 is built from 12 residues. The CDR3 region has the DNA TGTGCCACCCAGGGTTCTGGAAACACCATATATTTT. Translation gives CATQGSGNTIYF.

The chain recombines TRBV6-1 with TRBJ2-7; 11 bases are shared with TRBD2. V dropped 8 bases and J dropped 4; count of bases not matched to a gene: 7. Germline lookup yields CDR1 MNHNS and CDR2 SASEGT. CDR3 length: 14 amino acids. The CDR3 region is CASGRLAGHYEQYF. The CDR3 DNA reads TGTGCCAGCGGTCGACTAGCGGGACATTACGAGCAGTACTTC.

The chain combines TRBV10-1 with TRBJ2-7; D is possibly TRBD1 (5 bases). The CDR3 length is 13 residues. V was trimmed by 3 bases and J by 3 bases, leaving 9 bases between them. Germline CDR1 reads WNHNN; CDR2 reads SYGVQD (reference sequence). As DNA, the CDR3 is TGCGCCAGCAGTGAAGGGGTGGTCTACGAGCAGTACTTC. It specifies CASSEGVVYEQYF.